This T cell receptor (beta chain) was captured by sequencing in a study of cytomegalovirus exposure and HLA in healthy donors (dated by TCRdb to about 2017). Concerning the study at large: An earlier analysis of more than 550 of the donors reported approximately 260 Gb of sequence data and 117 million unique TCR beta sequences obtained from 180 million or so T cells. An early release covering around 630 HLA-typed donors comprised about 300 gigabases of sequencing data and approximately 80 million unique TCR sequences. Among the roughly 410 genotyped donors, around 81% belonged to the genetic ancestry cluster associated with self-reported Caucasian donors. The study was designed to test whether signatures of past pathogen exposure could be identified by cataloging public T cell receptors. The study used immunosequencing to profile the T cell repertoires of under 700 subjects and linked those repertoires to cytomegalovirus serostatus. A separate validation cohort of over a hundred different subjects was used in addition to the 666-subject first cohort. High-throughput TCR immunosequencing, statistical association of individual TCRs with disease status, and machine learning were combined to predict cytomegalovirus infection status. To study patterns of TCR occurrence, a later analysis re-analyzed previously published TCR beta repertoires from 650 to 750 donors and added high-resolution HLA genotyping. In the later analysis, no new phenotypic data were used to find candidate immune exposures; instead, reliance was placed on TCR beta sequences and their occurrence across donors. In an earlier analysis of a few hundred of the donors, high-throughput TCR beta sequencing was used to judge whether each TCR beta V gene segment behaved as functional or pseudogenic. Donor age, sex, ethnicity and CMV serostatus were collected together with the repertoire data. A later genetic analysis used genome-wide SNP genotypes for about 55% of the 666 donors, treating that subset as a discovery cohort. Every repertoire in the discovery cohort had been generated on one and the same sequencing platform. Class I and class II HLA loci were covered by the typing at four-digit resolution. Typing coverage differed by locus: A, B, C, DRB1 and DQB1 were typed in roughly 620-630 donors, DQA1 in about 500, DPA1 in around 600, and DPB1 in just under 490. Several DR-DQ haplotypes were handled as single units for association and clustering, since linkage in the cohort was strong. Among roughly 370 genotyped donors of the cohort, an average of about 240,000 unique TCR beta nucleotide sequences were sequenced per donor, about a sixth of them non-productive.

The library was made by the immunoSEQ multiplex PCR assay. For the multiplex PCR, a mixture combining 60 forward primers for TCR Vbeta segments and 13 reverse primers for TCR Jbeta segments was used. Amplification of the CDR3 region of rearranged TCR beta genes was performed with a multiplex PCR assay on genomic DNA. On the Illumina HiSeq System, the amplified TCR beta libraries were sequenced as 87-base-pair reads. Processing in the source paper ran as follows. Across the 700 or so repertoires, a later analysis counted around 80 million unique TCR beta chains, 8.5 million to 12 million of which were shared by at least two donors. Raw reads were error-corrected and collapsed into unique sequences by a nearest-neighbor algorithm in which closely related sequences were merged to remove PCR and sequencing errors. Alignment of CDR3 sequences to IMGT reference sequences was used to assign V, D and J gene segments. For a sequence to be retained, a match of at least six nucleotides to both a V gene segment and a J gene segment was required. Rearrangements were called productive when the CDR3 lacked stop codons and stayed in frame with V and J; all others were non-productive. CDR3 was defined by IMGT convention, running from the second conserved V-encoded cysteine to the conserved J-encoded phenylalanine. In an earlier analysis of more than 550 of the donors, sequences lacking an unambiguous match to a single V gene segment were excluded. An earlier analysis of a few hundred of the donors classified V segments as functional when productive rearrangements were above 56.7% and as segregating when the standard deviation between donors was above 5%. To diagnose cytomegalovirus status from the catalog of TCR beta chain sequences, a statistical classification framework was built. In a later analysis, V and J genes were assigned by comparing TCR nucleotide sequences against IMGT/GENE-DB human TR gene sequences. In a later analysis, CDR3 sequences and most-parsimonious VDJ recombination scenarios were assigned using the TCRdist pipeline. In a later analysis, every TCR beta chain was defined by the combination of its CDR3 amino acid sequence and its V-gene family, and reads without a unique V-gene family were dropped. As a way to deal with suspected cross-contamination and a sequencing artifact, a later analysis dropped over 550 nucleotide sequences that were highly shared and had low generation probability. For each public chain, a later analysis derived a clonal expansion index from normalized ranks of inferred template counts within each repertoire. In a later analysis, generation probabilities were computed with a VDJ recombination model fitted to out-of-frame rearrangements, and the resulting probabilities were checked against IGoR. Hypergeometric tests were used in a later analysis to score TCR-TCR, TCR-HLA and TCR-CMV co-occurrence, with a repertoire-size bias correction applied to the TCR pairs. False discovery rates were estimated in a later analysis by permuting HLA or CMV assignments 20 times. In a later analysis, co-occurring TCRs were grouped using DBSCAN, with TCRdist sequence similarity added in when clustering inside HLA-allele-positive subsets. For co-occurrence clustering, repertoires with fewer than 30,000 or more than 120,000 public chains were excluded, along with five or six repertoires with anomalous nucleotide sharing. TCRdb stores this immuneACCESS table with in-frame sequences only. Part of the clones is absent; in the studies checked, under half of the shortfall reflects unresolved V genes, and no reason is known for the rest. The DNA was the basis for D and trimming; V, J and clone size are from that table. The sample table lists fewer than 120,000 clones, more than 60% of them with a count of one. The top ten hold 5% to 8% of the sample.

Study-wide findings and limitations: Linkage disequilibrium might explain the correlated functional status among segregating V segments, but an unknown experimental factor could not be ruled out. In this cohort, only TCR beta chains were sequenced, and detectable features were limited by the absence of alpha or paired-chain data. In vitro tests confirmed that three of the cytomegalovirus-associated TCR beta chains recognize cytomegalovirus antigens. In a later genetic analysis, a missense DCLRE1C variant was associated with V-gene and J-gene trimming of TCR beta chains, and the association was replicated in an independent cohort. Roughly uniform sequencing depth across donors was assumed in presence/absence analyses, although this assumption may not hold. Specific HLA alleles were associated with 15,000 to 20,000 TCR beta sequences at a false discovery rate of 0.05 in a later analysis. In a later analysis, several top co-occurrence clusters were reported to appear linked to parvovirus B19, influenza, CMV and Epstein-Barr virus. Some IMGT-functional V segments, including TRBV6-2 and TRBV6-3, could not be distinguished by the 87-base-pair reads and were therefore excluded. A further reported finding was that TCR beta sequences accurately predicted the HLA-A and HLA-B alleles for most subjects in the first cohort. A later analysis found that HLA-associated TCR beta chains were more clonally expanded and had lower generation probabilities than equally common non-associated chains. Most CMV-associated TCR beta chains appeared to be HLA-restricted in a later analysis, and the HLA associations seemed to be driven largely by CMV exposure. In the study, approximately 160 TCR beta chains were listed as associated with cytomegalovirus. Fewer than 20 rarely observed V segments, including chromosome 9 orphons, were excluded from the earlier analysis of just under 600 of the donors because counts were too low. Because some donors lacked HLA typing at each locus, the association tests relied only on the typed subset. Compared with the roughly 720-donor mean, donors in an Asian-associated ancestry cluster had fewer N-insertions in productive TCRs, according to a later genetic analysis. When HLA alleles, especially DR and DQ, strongly co-occurred, attributing TCR associations to individual alleles was difficult. According to the authors, the approach could potentially be generalized to other disease states and immunological phenotypes. In both the original and validation cohorts, the classifier was reported to diagnose cytomegalovirus status with high specificity and sensitivity. A group of highly shared sequence variants was considered likely to be a technical artifact of the sequencing pipeline. According to a later analysis, TCR association rates differed among HLA loci, with DRB1 alleles showing the most associated TCRs and HLA-C alleles showing the fewest. Across donors, most TCR sequences were observed very rarely, whereas some public TCRs were present in many individuals. In an earlier analysis of around 500 of the donors, most TCR beta V segments appeared in productive rearrangements about 87% or about 30% of the time, broadly matching IMGT annotations. Immune exposure information for the cohort was limited to CMV serostatus.

This clone has just a few counts. Its antigen remains undetermined. The input lacks base qualities; no much larger clone sits a single base away. In total, approximately 610 healthy bone marrow donors made up the cohort. At the time of sampling, all cohort members were nominally healthy, though unrecorded immune exposures were likely present. The donor tested CMV seropositive, placing the donor among the roughly 270 seropositive members of the cohort. A peripheral blood sample was provided by each donor, and peripheral blood mononuclear cells were used for TCR beta sequencing. Genomic DNA was extracted from the blood cell samples with the Qiagen DNeasy Blood Extraction Kit. At the junction V is shortened by 6 bases and J by 5 bases, with 14 bases in between. CDR3 length: 14 amino acids, cysteine to phenylalanine. The CDR3 DNA has 42 bases and is translated from base 1. Based on the germline V gene, the CDR1 and CDR2 sequences are SGHTA and FQGNSA.

Sequenced sample: PBMCs. This clonotype was sampled from a man aged 25 to 40 in good health and CMV-seropositive. This sequence uses TRBV7-2 and TRBJ1-3; matching of 6 bases hints at TRBD1 as the D gene. Read as DNA, the sequence is TGTGCCAGCAGTGTGGGGCAGGGGAGAAACACCATATATTTT. Translated, this gives CASSVGQGRNTIYF.